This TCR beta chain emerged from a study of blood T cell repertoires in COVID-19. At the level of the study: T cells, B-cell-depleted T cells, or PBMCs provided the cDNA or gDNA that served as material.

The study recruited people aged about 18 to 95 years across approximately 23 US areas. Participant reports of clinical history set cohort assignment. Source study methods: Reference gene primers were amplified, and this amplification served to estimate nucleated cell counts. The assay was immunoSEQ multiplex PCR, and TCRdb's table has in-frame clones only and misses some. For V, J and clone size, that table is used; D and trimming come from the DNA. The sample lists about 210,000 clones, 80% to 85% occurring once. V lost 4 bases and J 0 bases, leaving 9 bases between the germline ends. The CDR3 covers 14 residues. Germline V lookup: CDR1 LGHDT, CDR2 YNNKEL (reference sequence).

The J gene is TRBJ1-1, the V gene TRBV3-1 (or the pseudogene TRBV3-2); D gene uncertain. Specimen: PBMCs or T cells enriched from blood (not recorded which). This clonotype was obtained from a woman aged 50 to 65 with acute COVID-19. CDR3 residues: CASSPTSMNTEAFF. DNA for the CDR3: TGTGCCAGCAGCCCGACAAGTATGAACACTGAAGCTTTCTTT.